This TCR beta chain comes out of a study of blood T cell repertoires in COVID-19. Study details: The study drew acute and convalescent COVID-19 samples from the United States, Italy and Spain. Sample material is recorded as cDNA or gDNA derived from T cells, B-cell-depleted T cells, or PBMCs.

Trimming removed 5 bases from V and 0 bases from J, with 14 bases in between. The germline gives CDR1 KGHSH, CDR2 LQKENI. The CDR3 has 15 amino acids. Source study methods: Estimation of nucleated cell counts was performed using reference gene primer amplification. Sequencing used immunoSEQ multiplex PCR; TCRdb keeps in-frame clones, though not all of them. The V and J calls and the clone size are those of that table, but D and trimming were determined from the DNA. The table has 200,000 to 250,000 clones, nearly 90% seen once. This sequence was found in a woman aged 18 to 35 who had recovered from COVID-19. Sample: peripheral blood. The rearrangement uses TRBV18 and TRBJ2-7, with D perhaps matching TRBD1 (6 bases). The CDR3 sequence is CASSTGQFLSYEQYF. As DNA, the CDR3 is TGTGCCAGCTCAACAGGACAGTTTCTCTCCTACGAGCAGTACTTC.